The clone carrying this TCR beta chain was seen many times. Its antigen is still unknown. The data belong to a study of T-cell reconstitution after alpha-beta-depleted transplantation in children. Study conclusions and caveats: The origin of high day-60 TCRbeta diversity in some patients lay in surviving recipient T cells and thymic progenitors.

For TCRbeta, the library was prepared with unique molecular identifiers. In TCRdb, the PCR reads were re-called with MiXCR into one record per CDR3 protein. Here the sample spans some 78,000 distinct CDR3 sequences, less than 15% being singletons. The material sequenced was PBMCs, mostly from graft donor cells, taken 180 days after TCRalphabeta/CD19-depleted stem cell transplant. The clonotype was recovered from a male patient aged 2-10 years who had a stem cell transplant for acute lymphoblastic leukemia, so the T cells may come from the graft donor.

Here the CDR3 DNA reads TGCAGCGTGAACCGACAGGACCCGAGGTACAATGAGCAGTTCTTC. This codes for CSVNRQDPRYNEQFF. The chain employs TRBV29-1 and TRBJ2-1, with a possible D match to TRBD1 (6 bases). The CDR3 loop spans 15 amino acids. Germline lookup yields CDR1 SQVTM and CDR2 ANQGSEA. Trimming removed 6 bases from V and 4 bases from J, with 19 bases in between.